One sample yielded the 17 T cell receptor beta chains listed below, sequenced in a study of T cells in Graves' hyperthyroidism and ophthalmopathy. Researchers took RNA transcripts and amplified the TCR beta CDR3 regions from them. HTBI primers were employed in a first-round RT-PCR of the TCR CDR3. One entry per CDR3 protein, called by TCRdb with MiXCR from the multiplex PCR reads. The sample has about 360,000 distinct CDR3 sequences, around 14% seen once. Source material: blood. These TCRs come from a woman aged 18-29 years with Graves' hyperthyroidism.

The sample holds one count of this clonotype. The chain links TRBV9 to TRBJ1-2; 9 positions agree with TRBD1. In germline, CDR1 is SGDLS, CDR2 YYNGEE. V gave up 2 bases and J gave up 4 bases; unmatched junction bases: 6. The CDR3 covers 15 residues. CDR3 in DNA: TGTGCCAGCAGCGTGACAGGGGGTTTCGGCTATGGCTACACCTTC. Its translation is CASSVTGGFGYGYTF.

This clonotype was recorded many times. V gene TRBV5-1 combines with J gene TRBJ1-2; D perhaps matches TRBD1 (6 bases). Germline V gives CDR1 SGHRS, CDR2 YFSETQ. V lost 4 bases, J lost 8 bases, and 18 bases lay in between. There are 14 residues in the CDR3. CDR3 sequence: CASSQSQSGGGYTF. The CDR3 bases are TGCGCCAGCAGCCAATCGCAGAGCGGGGGCGGCTACACCTTC.

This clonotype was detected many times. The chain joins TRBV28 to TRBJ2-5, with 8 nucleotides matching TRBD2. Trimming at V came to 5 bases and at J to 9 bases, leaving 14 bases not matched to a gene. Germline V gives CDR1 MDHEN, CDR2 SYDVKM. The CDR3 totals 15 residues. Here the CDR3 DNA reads TGTGCCAGCAGTGGGCAGCTCTCGACCGGGAGGGCCCAGTACTTC. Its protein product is CASSGQLSTGRAQYF.

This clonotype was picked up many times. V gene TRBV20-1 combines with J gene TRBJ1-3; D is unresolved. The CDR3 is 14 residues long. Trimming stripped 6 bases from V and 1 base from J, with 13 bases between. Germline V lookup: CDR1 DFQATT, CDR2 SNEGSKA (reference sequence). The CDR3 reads CSALRRQSGNTIYF. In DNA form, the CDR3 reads TGCAGTGCCTTACGGCGTCAATCTGGAAACACCATATATTTT.

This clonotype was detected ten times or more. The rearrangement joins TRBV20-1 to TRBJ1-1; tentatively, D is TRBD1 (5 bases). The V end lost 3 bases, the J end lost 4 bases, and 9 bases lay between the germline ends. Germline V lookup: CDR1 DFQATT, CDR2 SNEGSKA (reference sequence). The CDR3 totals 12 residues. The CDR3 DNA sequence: TGCAGTGCTAGTCCACAGGCCACTGAAGCTTTCTTT. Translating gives CSASPQATEAFF.

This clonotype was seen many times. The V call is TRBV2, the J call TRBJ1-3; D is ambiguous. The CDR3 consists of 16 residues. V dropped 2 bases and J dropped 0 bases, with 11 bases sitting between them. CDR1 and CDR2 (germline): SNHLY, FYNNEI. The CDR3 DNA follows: TGTGCCAGCAGTGAATTCGGTCAGATCTCTGGAAACACCATATATTTT. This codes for CASSEFGQISGNTIYF.

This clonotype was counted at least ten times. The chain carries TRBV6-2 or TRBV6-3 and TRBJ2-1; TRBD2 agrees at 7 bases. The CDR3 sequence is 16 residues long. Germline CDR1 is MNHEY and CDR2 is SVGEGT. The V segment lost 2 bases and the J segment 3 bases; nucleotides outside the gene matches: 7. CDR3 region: CASSYTKAGSYNEQFF. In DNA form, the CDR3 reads TGTGCCAGCAGTTACACCAAAGCGGGAAGCTACAATGAGCAGTTCTTC.

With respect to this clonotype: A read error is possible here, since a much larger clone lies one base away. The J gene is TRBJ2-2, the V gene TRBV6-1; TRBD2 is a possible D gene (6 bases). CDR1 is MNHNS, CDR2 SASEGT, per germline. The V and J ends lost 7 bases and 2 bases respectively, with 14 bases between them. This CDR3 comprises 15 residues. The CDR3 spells CASTLPGSNTGELFF. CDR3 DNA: TGTGCCAGCACCCTCCCCGGGAGCAACACCGGGGAGCTGTTTTTT.

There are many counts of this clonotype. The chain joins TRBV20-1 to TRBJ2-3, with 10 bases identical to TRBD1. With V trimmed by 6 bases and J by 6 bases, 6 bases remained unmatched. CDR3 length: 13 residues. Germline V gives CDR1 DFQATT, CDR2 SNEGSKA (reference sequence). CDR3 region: CSARQGARDTQYF. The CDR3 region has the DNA TGCAGTGCCAGACAGGGGGCAAGGGATACGCAGTATTTT.

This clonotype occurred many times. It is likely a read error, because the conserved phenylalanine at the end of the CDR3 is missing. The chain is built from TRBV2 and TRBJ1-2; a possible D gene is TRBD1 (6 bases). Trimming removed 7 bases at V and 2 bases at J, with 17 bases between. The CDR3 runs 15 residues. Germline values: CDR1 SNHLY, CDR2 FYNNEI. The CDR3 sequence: CASNSHRESNYGYTL. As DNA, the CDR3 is TGTGCCAGCAACTCCCACAGGGAGTCAAACTATGGCTACACCCTC.

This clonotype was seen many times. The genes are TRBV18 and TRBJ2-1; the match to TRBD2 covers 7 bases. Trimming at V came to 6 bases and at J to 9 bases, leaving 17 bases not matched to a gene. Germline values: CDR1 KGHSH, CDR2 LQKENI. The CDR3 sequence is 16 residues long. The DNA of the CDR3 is TGTGCCAGCTCTTATGGTCCGGGGACTACTGGTACTGAGCAGTTCTTC. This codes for CASSYGPGTTGTEQFF. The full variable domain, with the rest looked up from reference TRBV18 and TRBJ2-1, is NAGVMQNPRHLVRRRGQEARLRCSPMKGHSHVYWYRQLPEEGLKFMVYLQKENIIDESGMPKERFSAEFPKEGPSILRIQQVVRGDSAAYFCASSYGPGTTGTEQFFGPGTRLTVL.

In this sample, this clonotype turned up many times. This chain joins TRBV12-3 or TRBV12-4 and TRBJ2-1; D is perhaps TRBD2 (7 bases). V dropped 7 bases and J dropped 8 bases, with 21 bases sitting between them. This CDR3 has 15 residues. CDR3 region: CASTYLGGPGYEQFF. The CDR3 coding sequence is TGTGCCAGCACCTACCTGGGGGGGCCAGGGTATGAGCAGTTCTTC.

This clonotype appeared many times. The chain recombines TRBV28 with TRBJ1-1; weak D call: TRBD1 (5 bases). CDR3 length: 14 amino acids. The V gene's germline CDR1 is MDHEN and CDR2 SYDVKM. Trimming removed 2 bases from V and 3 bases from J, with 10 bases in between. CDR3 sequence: CASSLNGRDTEAFF. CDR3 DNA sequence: TGTGCCAGCAGTTTAAATGGCAGGGACACTGAAGCTTTCTTT. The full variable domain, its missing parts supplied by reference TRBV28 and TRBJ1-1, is DVKVTQSSRYLVKRTGEKVFLECVQDMDHENMFWYRQDPGLGLRLIYFSYDVKMKEKGDIPEGYSVSREKKERFSLILESASTNQTSMYLCASSLNGRDTEAFFGQGTRLTVV.

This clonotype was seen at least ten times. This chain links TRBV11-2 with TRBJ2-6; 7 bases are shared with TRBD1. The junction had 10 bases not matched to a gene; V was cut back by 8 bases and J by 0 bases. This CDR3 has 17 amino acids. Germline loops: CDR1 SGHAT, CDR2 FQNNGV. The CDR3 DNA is TGTGCCAGCGGTCCCAGGGGGTCTACCTCTGGGGCCAACGTCCTGACTTTC. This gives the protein CASGPRGSTSGANVLTF.

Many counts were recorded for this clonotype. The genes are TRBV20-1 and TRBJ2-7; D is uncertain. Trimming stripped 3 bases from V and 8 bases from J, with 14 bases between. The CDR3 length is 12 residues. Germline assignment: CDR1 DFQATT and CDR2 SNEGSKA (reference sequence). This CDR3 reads CSARVQLGKQYF. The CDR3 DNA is TGCAGTGCTAGGGTACAGCTTGGGAAGCAGTACTTC.

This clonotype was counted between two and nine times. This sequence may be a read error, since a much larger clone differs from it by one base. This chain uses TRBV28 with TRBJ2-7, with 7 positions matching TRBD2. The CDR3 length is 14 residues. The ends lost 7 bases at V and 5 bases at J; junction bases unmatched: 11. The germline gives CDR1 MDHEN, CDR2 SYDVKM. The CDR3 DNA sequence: TGTGCCAGCACTAACTCGGGACTAACCCACGAGCAGTACTTC. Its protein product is CASTNSGLTHEQYF. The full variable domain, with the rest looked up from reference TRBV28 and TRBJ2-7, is DVKVTQSSRYLVKRTGEKVFLECVQDMDHENMFWYRQDPGLGLRLIYFSYDVKMKEKGDIPEGYSVSREKKERFSLILESASTNQTSMYLCASTNSGLTHEQYFGPGTRLTVT.

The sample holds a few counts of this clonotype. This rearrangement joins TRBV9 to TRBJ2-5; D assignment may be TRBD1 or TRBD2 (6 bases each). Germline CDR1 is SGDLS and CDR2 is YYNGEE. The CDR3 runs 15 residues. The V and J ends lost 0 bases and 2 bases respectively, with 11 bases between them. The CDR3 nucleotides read TGTGCCAGCAGCGTAGAAGGGGGGAGGCAAGAGACCCAGTACTTC. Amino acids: CASSVEGGRQETQYF.